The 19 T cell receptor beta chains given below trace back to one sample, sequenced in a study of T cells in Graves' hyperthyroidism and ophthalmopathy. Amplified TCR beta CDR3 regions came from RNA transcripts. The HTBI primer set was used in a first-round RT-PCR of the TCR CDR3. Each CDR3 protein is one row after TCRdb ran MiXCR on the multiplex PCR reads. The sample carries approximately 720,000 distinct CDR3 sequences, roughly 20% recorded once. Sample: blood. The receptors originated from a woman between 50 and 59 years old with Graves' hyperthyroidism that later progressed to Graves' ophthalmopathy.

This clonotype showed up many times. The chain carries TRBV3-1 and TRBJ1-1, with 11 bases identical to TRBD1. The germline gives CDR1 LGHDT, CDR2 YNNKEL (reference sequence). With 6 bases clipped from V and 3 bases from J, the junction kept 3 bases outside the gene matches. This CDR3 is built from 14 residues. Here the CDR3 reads CASRWGQGDTEAFF. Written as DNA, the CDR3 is TGTGCCAGCAGATGGGGACAGGGGGACACTGAAGCTTTCTTT.

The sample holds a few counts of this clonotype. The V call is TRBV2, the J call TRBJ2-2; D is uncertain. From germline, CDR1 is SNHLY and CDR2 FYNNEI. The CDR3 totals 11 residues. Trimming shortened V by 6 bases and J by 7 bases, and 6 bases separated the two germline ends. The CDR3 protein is CASREYGELFF. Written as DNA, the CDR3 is TGTGCCAGCAGGGAATACGGGGAGCTGTTTTTT.

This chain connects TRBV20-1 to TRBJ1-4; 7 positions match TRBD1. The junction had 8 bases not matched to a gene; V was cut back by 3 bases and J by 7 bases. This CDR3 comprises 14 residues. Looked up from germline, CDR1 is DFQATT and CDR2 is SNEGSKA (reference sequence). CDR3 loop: CSASPDRESEKLFF. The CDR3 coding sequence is TGCAGTGCTAGTCCTGACAGGGAGAGTGAAAAACTGTTTTTT.

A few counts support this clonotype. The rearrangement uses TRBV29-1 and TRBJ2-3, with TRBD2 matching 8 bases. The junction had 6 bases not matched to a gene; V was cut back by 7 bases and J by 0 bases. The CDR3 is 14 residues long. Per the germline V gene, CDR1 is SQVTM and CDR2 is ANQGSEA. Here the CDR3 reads CSASIAGSTDTQYF. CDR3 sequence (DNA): TGCAGCGCCTCAATAGCGGGAAGCACAGATACGCAGTATTTT.

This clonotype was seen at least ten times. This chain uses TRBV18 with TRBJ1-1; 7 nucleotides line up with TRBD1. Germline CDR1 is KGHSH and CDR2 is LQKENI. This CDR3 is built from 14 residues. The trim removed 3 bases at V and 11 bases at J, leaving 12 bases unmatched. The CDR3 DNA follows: TGTGCCAGCTCACCTAGACAGGGAGTAGAGAAGGCTTTCTTT. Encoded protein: CASSPRQGVEKAFF.

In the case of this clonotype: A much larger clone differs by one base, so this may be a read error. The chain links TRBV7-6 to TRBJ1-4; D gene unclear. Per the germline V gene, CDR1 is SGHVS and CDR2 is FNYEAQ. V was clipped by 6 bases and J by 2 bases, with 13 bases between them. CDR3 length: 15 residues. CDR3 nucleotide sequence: TGTGCCAGCAGACTATCACCGCAGACTAATGAAAAACTGTTTTTT. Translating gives CASRLSPQTNEKLFF. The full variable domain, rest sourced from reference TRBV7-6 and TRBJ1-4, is GAGVSQSPRYKVTKRGQDVALRCDPISGHVSLYWYRQALGQGPEFLTYFNYEAQQDKSGLPNDRFSAERPEGSISTLTIQRTEQRDSAMYRCASRLSPQTNEKLFFGSGTQLSVL.

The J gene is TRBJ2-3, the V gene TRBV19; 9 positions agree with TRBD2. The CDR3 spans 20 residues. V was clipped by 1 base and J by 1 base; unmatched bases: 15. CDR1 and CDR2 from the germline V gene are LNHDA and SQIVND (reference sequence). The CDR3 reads CASSIGSRGGLSTGTDTQYF. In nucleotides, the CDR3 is TGTGCCAGTAGTATAGGTTCGCGGGGGGGCCTATCGACGGGCACAGATACGCAGTATTTT.

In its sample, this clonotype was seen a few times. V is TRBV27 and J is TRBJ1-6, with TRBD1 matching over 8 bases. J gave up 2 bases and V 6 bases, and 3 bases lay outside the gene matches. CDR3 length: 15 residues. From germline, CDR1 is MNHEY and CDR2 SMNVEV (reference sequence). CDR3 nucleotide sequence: TGTGCCAGCAGCGACAGGGGTCCCTATAATTCACCCCTCCACTTT. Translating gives CASSDRGPYNSPLHF.

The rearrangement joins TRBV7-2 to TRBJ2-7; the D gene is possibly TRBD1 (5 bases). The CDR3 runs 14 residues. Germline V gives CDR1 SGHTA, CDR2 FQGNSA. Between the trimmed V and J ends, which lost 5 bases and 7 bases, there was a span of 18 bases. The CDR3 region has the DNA TGTGCCAGCAGCCGAGGACAAATAGTGGGGGAGCAGTACTTC. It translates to CASSRGQIVGEQYF.

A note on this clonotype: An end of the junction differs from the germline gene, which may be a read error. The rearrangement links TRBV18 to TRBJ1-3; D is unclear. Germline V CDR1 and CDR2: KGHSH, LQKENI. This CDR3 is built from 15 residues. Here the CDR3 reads CASSPRGSDGNTIHF. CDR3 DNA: TGTGCCAGCTCACCACGGGGATCAGATGGAAACACCATACATTTT.

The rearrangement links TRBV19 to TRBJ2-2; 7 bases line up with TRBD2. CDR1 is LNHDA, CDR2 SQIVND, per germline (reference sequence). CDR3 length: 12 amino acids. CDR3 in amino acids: CGAGTGTGELFF. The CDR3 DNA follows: TGTGGAGCGGGGACGGGCACCGGGGAGCTGTTTTTT.

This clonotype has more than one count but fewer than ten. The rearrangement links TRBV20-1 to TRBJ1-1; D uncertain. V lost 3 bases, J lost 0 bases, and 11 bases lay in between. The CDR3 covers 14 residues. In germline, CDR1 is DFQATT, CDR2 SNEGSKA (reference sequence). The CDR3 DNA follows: TGCAGTGCTAGTTCCGGAGGGCTGAACACTGAAGCTTTCTTT. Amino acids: CSASSGGLNTEAFF.

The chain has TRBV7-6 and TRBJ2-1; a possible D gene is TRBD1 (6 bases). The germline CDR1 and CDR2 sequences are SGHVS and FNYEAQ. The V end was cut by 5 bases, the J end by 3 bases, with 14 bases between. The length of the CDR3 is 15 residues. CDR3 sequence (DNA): TGTGCCAGCAGCACTCCGGGACATAACTACAATGAGCAGTTCTTC. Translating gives CASSTPGHNYNEQFF.

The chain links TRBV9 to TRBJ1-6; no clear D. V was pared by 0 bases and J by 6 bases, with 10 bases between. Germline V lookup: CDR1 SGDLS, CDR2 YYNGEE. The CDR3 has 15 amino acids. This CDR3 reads CASSVGAEGNSPLHF. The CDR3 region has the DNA TGTGCCAGCAGCGTAGGGGCAGAGGGTAATTCACCCCTCCACTTT.

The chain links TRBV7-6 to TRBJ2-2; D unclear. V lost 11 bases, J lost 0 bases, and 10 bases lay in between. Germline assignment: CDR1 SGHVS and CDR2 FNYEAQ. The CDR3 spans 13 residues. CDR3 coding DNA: TGTGCCTCGGACGTCGCGAACACCGGGGAGCTGTTTTTT. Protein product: CASDVANTGELFF.

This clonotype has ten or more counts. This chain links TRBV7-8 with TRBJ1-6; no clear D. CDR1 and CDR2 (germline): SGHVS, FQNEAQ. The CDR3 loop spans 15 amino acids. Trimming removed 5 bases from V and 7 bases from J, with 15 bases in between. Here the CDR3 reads CASSPIWGGNSPLHF. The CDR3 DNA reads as TGTGCCAGCAGCCCCATTTGGGGTGGCAATTCACCCCTCCACTTT.

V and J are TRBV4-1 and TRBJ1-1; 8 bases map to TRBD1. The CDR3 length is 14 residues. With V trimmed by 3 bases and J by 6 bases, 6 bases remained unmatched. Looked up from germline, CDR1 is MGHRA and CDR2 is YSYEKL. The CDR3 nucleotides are TGCGCCAGCAGCCACCTAACAGGGGGACCTGAAGCTTTCTTT. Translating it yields CASSHLTGGPEAFF.

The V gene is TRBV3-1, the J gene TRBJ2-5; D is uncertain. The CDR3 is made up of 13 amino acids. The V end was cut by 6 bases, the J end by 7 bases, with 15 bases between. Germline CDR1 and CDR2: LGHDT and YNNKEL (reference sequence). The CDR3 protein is CASSPPSIGTQYF. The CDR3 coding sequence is TGTGCCAGCAGTCCGCCAAGTATTGGGACCCAGTACTTC.

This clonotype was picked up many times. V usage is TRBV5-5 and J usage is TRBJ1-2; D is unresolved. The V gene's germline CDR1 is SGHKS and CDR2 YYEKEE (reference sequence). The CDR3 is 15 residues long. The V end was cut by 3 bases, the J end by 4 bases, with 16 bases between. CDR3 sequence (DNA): TGTGCCAGCAGCTCCAATCCAAAAGCCTCCTATGGCTACACCTTC. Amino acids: CASSSNPKASYGYTF.